Listed below are T cell receptor beta chains from one sample, sequenced in a study of blood T cell repertoires in COVID-19. Only in-frame clones appear in the TCRdb table, and some are missing; sequencing was by immunoSEQ multiplex PCR. The sample has tens of thousands of clones, 70% to 90% seen once. The sample taken for sequencing was PBMCs or T cells enriched from blood (not recorded which). The receptors were gathered from a woman in her forties or fifties who had recovered from COVID-19. CDR3s include the opening cysteine and the closing phenylalanine or tryptophan.

V	CDR3
TRBV28	CASSFGGYRQPQHF
TRBV7-2	CASSPMAGAGEQYF
TRBV3-1/TRBV3-2	CASSQGLFTDTQYF
TRBV9	CASSGGQSNQPQHF
TRBV24-1	CATSDRTGDSNYGYTF
TRBV18	CASSPPGQGGRQPQHF
TRBV28	CATPGDGGYTF
TRBV6-5	CASGGGLGTDTQYF
TRBV2	CASSEGRTNTGELFF
TRBV5-4	CASSSRQGADEQYF
TRBV6-1	CASSTRFMDEQFF
TRBV19	CASRTSGGLDNEQFF
TRBV28	CASSQGLRRPQHF
TRBV5-1	CASSFEGIETQYF